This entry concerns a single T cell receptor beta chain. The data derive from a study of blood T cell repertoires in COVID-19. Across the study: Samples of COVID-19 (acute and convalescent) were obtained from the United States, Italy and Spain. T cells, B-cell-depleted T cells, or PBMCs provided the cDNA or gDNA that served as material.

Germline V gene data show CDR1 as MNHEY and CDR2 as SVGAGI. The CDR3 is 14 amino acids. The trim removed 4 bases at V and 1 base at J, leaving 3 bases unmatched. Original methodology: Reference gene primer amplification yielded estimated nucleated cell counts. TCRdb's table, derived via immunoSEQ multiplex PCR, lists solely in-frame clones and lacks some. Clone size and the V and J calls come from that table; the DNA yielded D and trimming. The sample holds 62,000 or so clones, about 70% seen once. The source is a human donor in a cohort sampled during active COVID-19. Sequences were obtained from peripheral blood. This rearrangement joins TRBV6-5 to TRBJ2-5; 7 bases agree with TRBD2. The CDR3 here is CASSFTSAQETQYF. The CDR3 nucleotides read TGTGCCAGCAGTTTCACTAGCGCCCAAGAGACCCAGTACTTC.